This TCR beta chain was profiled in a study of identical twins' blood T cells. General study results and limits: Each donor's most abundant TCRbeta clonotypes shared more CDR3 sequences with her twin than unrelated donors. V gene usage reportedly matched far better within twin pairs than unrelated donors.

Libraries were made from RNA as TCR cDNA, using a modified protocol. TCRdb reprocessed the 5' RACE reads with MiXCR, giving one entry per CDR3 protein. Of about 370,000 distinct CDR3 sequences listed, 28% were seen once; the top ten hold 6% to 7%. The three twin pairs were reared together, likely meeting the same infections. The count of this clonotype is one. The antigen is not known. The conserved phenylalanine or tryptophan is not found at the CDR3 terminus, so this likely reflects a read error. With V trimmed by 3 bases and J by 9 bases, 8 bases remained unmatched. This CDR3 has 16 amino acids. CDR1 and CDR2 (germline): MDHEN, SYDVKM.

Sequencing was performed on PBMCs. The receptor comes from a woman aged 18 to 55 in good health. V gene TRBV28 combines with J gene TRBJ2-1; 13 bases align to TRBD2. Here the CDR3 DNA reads TGTGCCAGCAGTTTCGAGAGGACTAGCGGGGGTTTTGAGCAGTTCCTC. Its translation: CASSFERTSGGFEQFL.